This T cell receptor beta chain was observed in a study of graft-versus-host responses after intestinal transplantation. Study context: The study gave all recipients anti-thymocyte globulin induction, then tacrolimus and steroids for approximately 3 years.

To note about this clone: The antigen is undetermined.

Germline CDR1 is ENHRY and CDR2 is SYGVKD. CDR3 size: 13 residues. Trimming removed 7 bases from V and 1 base from J, with 10 bases in between. Sequencing was performed with immunoSEQ multiplex PCR; in TCRdb, only in-frame clones are kept and a portion is missing. The table includes 84,000 or so clones, 85% to 95% detected once. General study results and limits: Where graft-donor T cell macrochimerism was present, patients had high graft-versus-host to host-versus-graft clonal ratios in allografts.

The sequencing here drew on unstimulated CD8+ T cells sorted from spleen or lymph node cells, taken before transplant. This receptor was obtained from a human donor who was the organ donor for an intestinal transplant. V gene TRBV10-3 combines with J gene TRBJ2-5, with D perhaps matching TRBD2 (6 bases). CDR3 sequence: CAIKPGLQETQYF. The CDR3 coding sequence is TGTGCCATCAAACCGGGACTCCAAGAGACCCAGTACTTC.